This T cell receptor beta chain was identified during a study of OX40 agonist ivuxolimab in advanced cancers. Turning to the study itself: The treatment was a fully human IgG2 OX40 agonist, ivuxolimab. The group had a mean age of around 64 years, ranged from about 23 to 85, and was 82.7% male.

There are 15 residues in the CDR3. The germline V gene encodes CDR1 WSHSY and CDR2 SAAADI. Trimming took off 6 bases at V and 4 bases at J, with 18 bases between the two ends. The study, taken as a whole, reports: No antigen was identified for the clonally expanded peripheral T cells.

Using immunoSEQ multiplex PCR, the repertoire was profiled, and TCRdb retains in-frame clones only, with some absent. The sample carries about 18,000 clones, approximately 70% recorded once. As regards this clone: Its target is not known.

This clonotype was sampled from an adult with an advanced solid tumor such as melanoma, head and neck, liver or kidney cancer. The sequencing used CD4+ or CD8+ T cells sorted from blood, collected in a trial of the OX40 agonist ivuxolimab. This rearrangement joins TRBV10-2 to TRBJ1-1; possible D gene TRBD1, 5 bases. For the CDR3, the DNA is TGCGCCAGCAGAGTCAGGTTACTGAGGGGCACTGAAGCTTTCTTT. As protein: CASRVRLLRGTEAFF.